These 24 T cell receptor beta chains share one sample of origin, sequenced in a study of radiotherapy plus CTLA-4 blockade in lung cancer. This table comes from immunoSEQ multiplex PCR, and its TCRdb copy is limited to in-frame clones, with some not included. The sample has about 98,000 clones, 82% seen once. Here the sequenced sample was peripheral blood, taken from a patient treated with radiotherapy plus ipilimumab. All receptors come from a human donor with non-small cell lung cancer who had a partial response to radiotherapy plus ipilimumab.

This clone was seen only once. CDR3 sequence: CATKPPLRGNTEAFF. The CDR3 coding sequence is TGTGCCACCAAACCACCTCTAAGAGGGAACACTGAAGCTTTCTTT. This sequence joins TRBV28 and TRBJ1-1; D not certain. This CDR3 has 15 residues. CDR1 is MDHEN, CDR2 SYDVKM, per germline. The V end lost 10 bases, the J end lost 1 base, and 19 bases lay between the germline ends.

The genes are TRBV27 and TRBJ2-3; 15 bases agree with TRBD2. Germline V gives CDR1 MNHEY, CDR2 SMNVEV (reference sequence). CDR3 size: 15 residues. V shed 8 bases, J shed 4 bases, and the junction held 4 bases outside the gene matches. The CDR3 DNA follows: TGTGCCAGCCGGACTAGCGGGAGGGTCCCAGATACGCAGTATTTT. Its translation is CASRTSGRVPDTQYF.

This chain joins TRBV11-2 and TRBJ2-5; TRBD1 agrees at 8 bases. The CDR3 spans 16 residues. The trim removed 4 bases at V and 7 bases at J, leaving 14 bases unmatched. Germline V CDR1 and CDR2: SGHAT, FQNNGV. Here the CDR3 DNA reads TGTGCCAGCAGCTCCTGGACAGGGAGTGGTTTGGGGACCCAGTACTTC. This codes for CASSSWTGSGLGTQYF.

The V gene is TRBV7-3, the J gene TRBJ2-5; 13 bases line up with TRBD2. The CDR3 is 15 amino acids. Looked up from germline, CDR1 is SGHTA and CDR2 is FQGTGA. V lost 6 bases, J lost 2 bases, and 3 bases stayed unmatched. In DNA, the CDR3 is TGTGCCAGCAGTTTGGGACTAGCGGGACAAGAGACCCAGTACTTC. This gives the protein CASSLGLAGQETQYF.

This clone appeared a few times. V and J are TRBV27 and TRBJ2-7; 11 bases are a match to TRBD2. CDR1 is MNHEY and CDR2 is SMNVEV in the germline V gene (reference sequence). The CDR3 runs 14 residues. Losses at the gene ends were 8 bases for V and 2 bases for J; bases not matched to a gene: 5. CDR3 sequence: CASHASGRTYEQYF. In nucleotides, the CDR3 is TGTGCCAGCCACGCTAGCGGGAGGACCTACGAGCAGTACTTC.

This chain connects TRBV2 to TRBJ2-2; 9 bases are shared with TRBD2. The CDR3 covers 17 residues. Germline values: CDR1 SNHLY, CDR2 FYNNEI. J was trimmed by 0 bases and V by 10 bases; bases with no gene match: 12. The CDR3 bases are TGTGCCACCAGGGGGTCTAGCGGGGTATCGAACACCGGGGAGCTGTTTTTT. It translates to CATRGSSGVSNTGELFF.

The gene calls are TRBV18 and TRBJ1-1, with a possible D match to TRBD1 (5 bases). V was cut by 3 bases and J by 5 bases, with 16 bases left in between. Germline CDR1 reads KGHSH; CDR2 reads LQKENI. This CDR3 spans 15 amino acids. This chain's CDR3 is CASSPPAGRETEAFF. In DNA, the CDR3 is TGTGCCAGCTCACCCCCGGCAGGGCGGGAAACTGAAGCTTTCTTT.

The chain couples TRBV2 to TRBJ2-2; TRBD1 matches 8 bases. This CDR3 has 14 amino acids. V was pared by 7 bases and J by 4 bases, with 5 bases of the junction left unmatched. Germline V gene lookup returns CDR1 SNHLY and CDR2 FYNNEI. The CDR3 sequence is CASKRTGSTGELFF. The CDR3 nucleotides are TGTGCCAGCAAACGGACAGGGTCCACCGGGGAGCTGTTTTTT.

The genes are TRBV18 and TRBJ2-1; TRBD2 agrees at 16 bases. Germline values: CDR1 KGHSH, CDR2 LQKENI. The CDR3 extends over 15 amino acids. Unmatched junction bases numbered 2, after V lost 3 bases and J lost 9 bases. The CDR3 DNA reads TGTGCCAGCTCACCCGGGACTAGCGGGAGGGGTGAGCAGTTCTTC. It specifies CASSPGTSGRGEQFF.

The chain employs TRBV25-1 and TRBJ2-2; 11 bases line up with TRBD2. Trimming took 4 bases from V and 0 from J; bases not matched to a gene: 4. Germline loops: CDR1 MGHDK, CDR2 SYGVNS. The CDR3 runs to 17 residues. For the CDR3, the DNA is TGTGCCAGCAGTGCCTCTAGCGGGAGGCCGAACACCGGGGAGCTGTTTTTT. Residues: CASSASSGRPNTGELFF.

This clone was recorded once. The gene calls are TRBV5-1 and TRBJ2-7, with 8 bases identical to TRBD2. The junction had 6 bases not matched to a gene; V was cut back by 2 bases and J by 5 bases. This CDR3 is 14 amino acids long. Germline values: CDR1 SGHRS, CDR2 YFSETQ. The CDR3 DNA sequence: TGCGCCAGCAGCTTACCGGGACTAGGCGACGAGCAGTACTTC. Protein product: CASSLPGLGDEQYF.

The chain recombines TRBV5-1 with TRBJ2-1, with 12 bases identical to TRBD2. V gave up 0 bases and J gave up 10 bases; unmatched junction bases: 8. CDR1 and CDR2 from the germline V gene are SGHRS and YFSETQ. The CDR3 extends over 16 amino acids. The CDR3 nucleotides are TGCGCCAGCAGCTTGGCTAGCGGGAGGGCCAGTCAAGAGCAGTTCTTC. Protein product: CASSLASGRASQEQFF.

This chain connects TRBV19 to TRBJ2-1; D is undetermined. Germline V CDR1 and CDR2: LNHDA, SQIVND (reference sequence). Trimming left V 5 bases short and J 8 bases short, with 7 bases between. The CDR3 has 11 amino acids. The chain's CDR3 is CASSARDEQFF. The CDR3, as DNA: TGTGCCAGTAGTGCCCGAGATGAGCAGTTCTTC.

This chain joins TRBV5-1 and TRBJ2-3, with 15 bases matching TRBD2. V shed 2 bases, J shed 6 bases, and the junction held 7 bases outside the gene matches. The CDR3 spans 17 residues. The germline V gene encodes CDR1 SGHRS and CDR2 YFSETQ. DNA of the CDR3: TGCGCCAGCAGCTTTCCCGGGACTAGCGGGAGGCAGGATACGCAGTATTTT. Encoded protein: CASSFPGTSGRQDTQYF.

The chain combines TRBV6-9 with TRBJ2-5, with 12 nucleotides matching TRBD2. The length of the CDR3 is 14 residues. Trimming cost V 6 bases and J 10 bases; bases outside gene matches: 9. Germline-derived CDR1 and CDR2 are MNHGY and SVAAGI. The CDR3 loop is CASSSVTSGSIQYF. Written as DNA, the CDR3 is TGTGCCAGCAGCTCAGTGACTAGCGGGAGTATCCAGTACTTC.

The J gene is TRBJ2-7, the V gene TRBV9, with 7 bases fitting TRBD1. The CDR3 consists of 13 residues. Losses at the gene ends were 3 bases for V and 4 bases for J; bases not matched to a gene: 4. The germline gives CDR1 SGDLS, CDR2 YYNGEE. In nucleotides, the CDR3 is TGTGCCAGCAGCGGACAGGGTCGGTACGAGCAGTACTTC. Translation gives CASSGQGRYEQYF.

The chain has TRBV18 and TRBJ2-2; possibly TRBD1 for D (6 bases). Germline loops: CDR1 KGHSH, CDR2 LQKENI. Trimming stripped 6 bases from V and 2 bases from J, with 19 bases between. CDR3 size: 17 residues. The DNA for the CDR3 is TGTGCCAGCTCCATCAAGCCGCCGGACAGAAACACCGGGGAGCTGTTTTTT. This codes for CASSIKPPDRNTGELFF. Together with reference TRBV18 and TRBJ2-2, the CDR3 gives the full variable domain: NAGVMQNPRHLVRRRGQEARLRCSPMKGHSHVYWYRQLPEEGLKFMVYLQKENIIDESGMPKERFSAEFPKEGPSILRIQQVVRGDSAAYFCASSIKPPDRNTGELFFGEGSRLTVL.

The gene calls are TRBV29-1 and TRBJ2-3; 9 bases fit TRBD1. Germline-derived CDR1 and CDR2 are SQVTM and ANQGSEA. V shed 5 bases and J 5 bases; nucleotides not matched to a gene: 8. The CDR3 spans 14 residues. CDR3 in amino acids: CSVSTGGRIDTQYF. The CDR3 bases are TGCAGCGTTTCCACAGGGGGCAGGATAGATACGCAGTATTTT.

This clone was counted only a few times. This sequence joins TRBV5-1 and TRBJ2-1; 10 bases are a match to TRBD1. The V and J ends lost 4 bases and 8 bases, in that order; junction bases with no gene match: 9. There are 15 residues in the CDR3. The germline V gene encodes CDR1 SGHRS and CDR2 YFSETQ. CDR3 sequence: CASSPTGGAVDEQFF. The CDR3 DNA reads as TGCGCCAGCAGCCCGACAGGGGGCGCGGTGGATGAGCAGTTCTTC. The full variable domain, with the rest looked up from reference TRBV5-1 and TRBJ2-1, is KAGVTQTPRYLIKTRGQQVTLSCSPISGHRSVSWYQQTPGQGLQFLFEYFSETQRNKGNFPGRFSGRQFSNSRSEMNVSTLELGDSALYLCASSPTGGAVDEQFFGPGTRLTVL.

This clone came up a few times. This rearrangement joins TRBV14 to TRBJ2-5; 8 bases are a match to TRBD1. Germline CDR1 and CDR2: SGHDN and FVKESK. J gave up 5 bases and V 3 bases, and 8 bases lay outside the gene matches. The CDR3 is 15 amino acids. The CDR3 DNA follows: TGTGCCAGCAGCCACCTCCGGACAGGGTGGGAGACCCAGTACTTC. The encoded protein is CASSHLRTGWETQYF.

The genes are TRBV28 and TRBJ2-4; TRBD1 matches at 8 bases. J was trimmed by 5 bases and V by 7 bases; bases with no gene match: 4. Germline V CDR1 and CDR2: MDHEN, SYDVKM. The CDR3 totals 13 residues. The CDR3 protein is CASNEGQENIQYF. CDR3 coding DNA: TGTGCCAGCAACGAGGGACAGGAAAACATTCAGTACTTC.

The V gene is TRBV15, the J gene TRBJ2-4; D is perhaps TRBD2 (5 bases). CDR1 LNHNV and CDR2 YYDKDF come from the germline V gene (reference sequence). This CDR3 contains 14 residues. Deletions cut 5 bases from V and 5 bases from J, with 13 bases between. The CDR3 loop is CATSGSGLQNIQYF. As DNA, the CDR3 is TGTGCCACCAGCGGATCCGGACTCCAAAACATTCAGTACTTC.

The chain recombines TRBV19 with TRBJ1-5, with a tentative D call TRBD1 (6 bases). V was clipped by 2 bases and J by 7 bases, with 12 bases between them. The CDR3 is made up of 14 amino acids. Looked up from germline, CDR1 is LNHDA and CDR2 is SQIVND (reference sequence). CDR3 nucleotides: TGTGCCAGTAGTATATTTAGGCAGGGGCAGCCCCAGCATTTT. It codes for CASSIFRQGQPQHF.

This chain uses TRBV11-2 with TRBJ2-1; a possible D gene is TRBD2 (7 bases). CDR1 is SGHAT and CDR2 is FQNNGV in the germline V gene. This CDR3 has 15 residues. With 3 bases removed from V and 12 bases from J, the gap between germline ends came to 21 bases. DNA for the CDR3: TGTGCCAGCAGCTTGAGGCGGGGGCTCGGTCTTAGGCAGTTCTTC. Protein: CASSLRRGLGLRQFF. Full variable domain (missing parts from reference TRBV11-2 and TRBJ2-1): EAGVAQSPRYKIIEKRQSVAFWCNPISGHATLYWYQQILGQGPKLLIQFQNNGVVDDSQLPKDRFSAERLKGVDSTLKIQPAKLEDSAVYLCASSLRRGLGLRQFFGPGTRLTVL.